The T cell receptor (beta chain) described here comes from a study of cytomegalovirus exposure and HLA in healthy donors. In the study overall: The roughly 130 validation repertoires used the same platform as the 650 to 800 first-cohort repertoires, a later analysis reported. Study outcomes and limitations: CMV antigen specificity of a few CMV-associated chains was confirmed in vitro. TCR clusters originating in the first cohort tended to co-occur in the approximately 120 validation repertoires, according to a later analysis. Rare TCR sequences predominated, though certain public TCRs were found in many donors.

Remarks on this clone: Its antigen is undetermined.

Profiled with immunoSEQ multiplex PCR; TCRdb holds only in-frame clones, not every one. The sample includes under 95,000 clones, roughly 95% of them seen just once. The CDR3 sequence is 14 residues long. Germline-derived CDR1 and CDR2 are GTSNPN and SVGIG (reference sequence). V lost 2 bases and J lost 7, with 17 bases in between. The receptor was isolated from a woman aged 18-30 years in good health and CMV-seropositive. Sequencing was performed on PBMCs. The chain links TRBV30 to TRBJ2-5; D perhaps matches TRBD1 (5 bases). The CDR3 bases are TGTGCCTGGAGTCCCGTCCAGGGATGGGGGACCCAGTACTTC. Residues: CAWSPVQGWGTQYF.